This TCR beta chain was retrieved from a study of CD8+ T cells in alopecia areata. Sequencing relied on a cDNA template that was reverse transcribed from extracted RNA. Only in-frame clones appear in the TCRdb table, and some are missing; sequencing was by immunoSEQ multiplex PCR. This repertoire shows about 150,000 clones, roughly 60% found once; its top ten account for roughly a third. Germline-derived CDR1 and CDR2 are DFQATT and SNEGSKA (reference sequence). V was shortened by 2 bases and J by 6 bases, with 8 bases between the two germline ends. CDR3 length: 11 residues. The receptor was isolated from a human donor in good health. Source material: CD8+ T cells sorted from blood. The chain joins TRBV20-1 to TRBJ2-7; D call uncertain. CDR3: CSARMDAEQYF. The CDR3 DNA reads as TGCAGTGCTAGAATGGACGCCGAGCAGTACTTC.